This T cell receptor beta chain emerged from a study of beta chain features in type 1 diabetes. Study in general: Age, gender and cell yields were alike across patients and healthy donors. Whole-study results and caveats: TCRB CDR3 length was moderately but significantly reduced in all four CD4+ subsets of Type 1 diabetes patients. The study found fewer insertions and more deletions at VDJ junctions in type 1 diabetes patients.

Germline-derived CDR1 and CDR2 are SNHLY and FYNNEI. The V segment lost 7 bases and the J segment 5 bases; nucleotides outside the gene matches: 4. CDR3 length: 13 amino acids. This clone was seen a few times. What it recognizes is unknown. Every isolated RNA sample was fully reverse transcribed, so sequencing captured expressed TCRB transcripts. Data came from immunoSEQ multiplex PCR; TCRdb stores just in-frame clones and leaves some out. Of 150,000 or so clones listed, 9% to 10% were seen once; the top ten hold approximately 0.69%. Sorting produced populations that all topped 95% purity. The sequencing sample was made of central memory CD4+ T cells from blood. This sequence originates from a woman aged 40 to 49 in good health. The chain links TRBV2 to TRBJ2-4, with 8 nucleotides matching TRBD1. CDR3 sequence (DNA): TGTGCCAGCACCCTGGACAGGGAAAACATTCAGTACTTC. Protein: CASTLDRENIQYF.